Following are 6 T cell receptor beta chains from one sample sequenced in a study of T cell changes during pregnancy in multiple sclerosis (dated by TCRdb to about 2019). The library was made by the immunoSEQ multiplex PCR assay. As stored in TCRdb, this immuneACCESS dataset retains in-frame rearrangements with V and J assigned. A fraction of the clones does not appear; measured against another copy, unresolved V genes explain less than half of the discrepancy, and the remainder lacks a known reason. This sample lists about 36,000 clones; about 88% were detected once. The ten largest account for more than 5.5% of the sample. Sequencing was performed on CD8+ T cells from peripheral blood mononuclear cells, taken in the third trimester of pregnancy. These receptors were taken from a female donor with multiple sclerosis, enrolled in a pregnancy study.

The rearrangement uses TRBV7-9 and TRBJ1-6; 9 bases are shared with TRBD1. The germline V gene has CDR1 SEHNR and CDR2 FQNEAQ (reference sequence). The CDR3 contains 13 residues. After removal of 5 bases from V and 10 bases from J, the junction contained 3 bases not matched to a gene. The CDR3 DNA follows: TGTGCCAGCAGCCCCGGGACAGGGTCACCCCTCCACTTT. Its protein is CASSPGTGSPLHF. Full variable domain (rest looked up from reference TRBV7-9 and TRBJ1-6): DTGVSQNPRHKITKRGQNVTFRCDPISEHNRLYWYRQTLGQGPEFLTYFQNEAQLEKSRLLSDRFSAERPKGSFSTLEIQRTEQGDSAMYLCASSPGTGSPLHFGNGTRLTVT.

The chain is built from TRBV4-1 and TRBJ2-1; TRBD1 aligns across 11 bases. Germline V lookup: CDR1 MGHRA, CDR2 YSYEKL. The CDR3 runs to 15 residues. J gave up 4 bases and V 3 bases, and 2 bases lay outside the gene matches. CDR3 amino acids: CASSQDRGQYNEQFF. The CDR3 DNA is TGCGCCAGCAGCCAGGACAGGGGGCAATACAATGAGCAGTTCTTC.

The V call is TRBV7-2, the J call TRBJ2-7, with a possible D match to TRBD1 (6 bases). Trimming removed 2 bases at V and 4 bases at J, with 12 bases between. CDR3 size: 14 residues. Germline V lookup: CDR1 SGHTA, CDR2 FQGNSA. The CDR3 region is CASSLITGPYEQYF. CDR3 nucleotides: TGTGCCAGCAGCTTAATCACAGGGCCATACGAGCAGTACTTC. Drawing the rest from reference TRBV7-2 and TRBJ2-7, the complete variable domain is GAGVSQSPSNKVTEKGKDVELRCDPISGHTALYWYRQSLGQGLEFLIYFQGNSAPDKSGLPSDRFSAERTGGSVSTLTIQRTQQEDSAVYLCASSLITGPYEQYFGPGTRLTVT.

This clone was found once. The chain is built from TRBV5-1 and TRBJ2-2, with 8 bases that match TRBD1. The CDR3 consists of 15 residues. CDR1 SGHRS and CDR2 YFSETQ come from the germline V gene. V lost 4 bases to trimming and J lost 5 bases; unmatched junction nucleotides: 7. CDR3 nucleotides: TGCGCCAGCAGCGGCGGACAGGGCTTAACCGGGGAGCTGTTTTTT. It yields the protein CASSGGQGLTGELFF.

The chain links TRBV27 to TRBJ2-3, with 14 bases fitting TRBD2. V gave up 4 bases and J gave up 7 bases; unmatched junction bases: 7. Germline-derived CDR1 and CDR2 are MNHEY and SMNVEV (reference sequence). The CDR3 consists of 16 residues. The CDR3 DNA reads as TGTGCCAGCAGTTCCCCCGGACTAGCGGGGGGAAATACGCAGTATTTT. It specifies CASSSPGLAGGNTQYF.

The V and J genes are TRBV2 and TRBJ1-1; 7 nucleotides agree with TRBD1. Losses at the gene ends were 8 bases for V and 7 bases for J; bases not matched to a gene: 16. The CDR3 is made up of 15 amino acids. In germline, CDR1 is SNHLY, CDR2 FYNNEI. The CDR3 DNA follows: TGTGCCAGCCGCACTCTTCGGACAGGACCTATTGAAGCTTTCTTT. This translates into CASRTLRTGPIEAFF. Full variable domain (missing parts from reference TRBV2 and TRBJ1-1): EPEVTQTPSHQVTQMGQEVILRCVPISNHLYFYWYRQILGQKVEFLVSFYNNEISEKSEIFDDQFSVERPDGSNFTLKIRSTKLEDSAMYFCASRTLRTGPIEAFFGQGTRLTVV.